A single sample gave rise to the 13 T cell receptor beta chains below, sequenced in a study of shared clonotypes between healthy human individuals. The assay was immunoSEQ multiplex PCR, and TCRdb's table has in-frame clones only and misses some. Among approximately 2,000,000 clones listed, just under 95% were seen once. Naive CD8 populations comprised CD45RO-negative cells positively selected for CCR7, excluding terminally differentiated effector memory CD45RA+ cells. Specimen: naive CD8+ T cells from PBMCs. Every receptor here comes from a man between 18 and 35 years old in good health. Some clones in this sample may be carry-over from other donors' samples.

V usage is TRBV4-1 and J usage is TRBJ1-2; 7 bases map to TRBD1. The junction had 2 bases not matched to a gene; V was cut back by 0 bases and J by 4 bases. Germline loops: CDR1 MGHRA, CDR2 YSYEKL. The CDR3 totals 14 residues. CDR3: CASSQDPGGYGYTF. CDR3 bases: TGCGCCAGCAGCCAAGATCCAGGGGGCTATGGCTACACCTTC.

This sequence joins TRBV9 and TRBJ1-1, with D hard to call. This CDR3 contains 14 residues. Germline CDR1 and CDR2: SGDLS and YYNGEE. V was cut by 4 bases and J by 10 bases, with 20 bases left in between. CDR3 nucleotides: TGTGCCAGCAGCCCCTTATCGACAATTAAGCCAGCTTTCTTT. This translates into CASSPLSTIKPAFF.

V is TRBV5-1 and J is TRBJ1-2; D remains ambiguous. V lost 1 base and J lost 0, with 4 bases in between. The germline V gene has CDR1 SGHRS and CDR2 YFSETQ. This CDR3 has 13 amino acids. The CDR3 sequence: CASSLNANYGYTF. The CDR3 DNA sequence: TGCGCCAGCAGCTTGAATGCTAACTATGGCTACACCTTC. Full variable domain (missing parts from reference TRBV5-1 and TRBJ1-2): KAGVTQTPRYLIKTRGQQVTLSCSPISGHRSVSWYQQTPGQGLQFLFEYFSETQRNKGNFPGRFSGRQFSNSRSEMNVSTLELGDSALYLCASSLNANYGYTFGSGTRLTVV.

The rearrangement joins TRBV27 to TRBJ2-3, with 8 bases identical to TRBD2. The CDR3 extends over 17 amino acids. CDR1 and CDR2 from the germline V gene are MNHEY and SMNVEV (reference sequence). V was pared by 2 bases and J by 1 base, with 8 bases of the junction left unmatched. CDR3 amino acids: CASSLAGGRTGTDTQYF. In DNA, the CDR3 is TGTGCCAGCAGTTTAGCGGGAGGTCGTACAGGCACAGATACGCAGTATTTT.

To note about this clone: At the DNA level, this CDR3 is encoded by other sequences in the same sample as well. This chain connects TRBV27 to TRBJ2-7; no clear D gene. The CDR3 totals 13 residues. V gave up 2 bases and J gave up 2 bases, with 7 bases separating them. Germline CDR1 is MNHEY and CDR2 is SMNVEV (reference sequence). The CDR3 protein is CASSLRRPYEQYF. The CDR3 region has the DNA TGTGCCAGCAGTTTAAGACGCCCCTACGAGCAGTACTTC.

The rearrangement uses TRBV9 and TRBJ1-2; tentative D call: TRBD1 (6 bases). The ends were cut back, 3 bases at V and 5 bases at J, with 17 bases in the middle. The V gene's germline CDR1 is SGDLS and CDR2 YYNGEE. The CDR3 covers 15 residues. The CDR3, as DNA: TGTGCCAGCAGCGCACCAAGCCCGGGGGCTTATGGCTACACCTTC. This gives the protein CASSAPSPGAYGYTF.

The chain has TRBV25-1 and TRBJ1-5, with TRBD1 as a possible D gene (5 bases). The CDR3 length is 15 residues. Trimming cost V 0 bases and J 5 bases, with 11 bases left between them. Looked up from germline, CDR1 is MGHDK and CDR2 is SYGVNS. As DNA, the CDR3 is TGTGCCAGCAGTGAATACGGGGCGGGCGATCAGCCCCAGCATTTT. Its translation: CASSEYGAGDQPQHF.

CDR3 residues: CASCLRGGYYNEQFF. The CDR3 DNA is TGTGCCAGCTGCCTTAGAGGGGGCTACTACAATGAGCAGTTCTTC. The chain links TRBV5-7 to TRBJ2-1; 7 bases are shared with TRBD1. TRBV5-7 is labeled an ORF, and its function is uncertain. The J segment lost 3 bases and the V segment lost 7 bases, leaving 10 bases of the junction unmatched. This CDR3 is 15 amino acids long.

The V and J genes are TRBV6-1 and TRBJ1-2; 7 nucleotides match TRBD1. Germline values: CDR1 MNHNS, CDR2 SASEGT. Germline trimming cut 1 base from V and 4 bases from J; bases unmatched to any gene: 3. There are 14 residues in the CDR3. CDR3 protein: CASSEGNRGYGYTF. The DNA for the CDR3 is TGTGCCAGCAGTGAAGGGAACAGGGGCTATGGCTACACCTTC.

The chain employs TRBV7-9 and TRBJ2-3; no clear D gene. Germline V gives CDR1 SEHNR, CDR2 FQNEAQ (reference sequence). The CDR3 consists of 12 residues. The V gene lost 4 bases and the J gene lost 2 bases, with 4 bases spanning the gap. CDR3 loop: CASSSPTDTQYF. CDR3 nucleotide sequence: TGTGCCAGCAGCTCTCCCACAGATACGCAGTATTTT.

This chain uses TRBV5-1 with TRBJ1-1; D not certain. V gave up 4 bases and J gave up 0 bases, with 13 bases separating them. The germline V gene encodes CDR1 SGHRS and CDR2 YFSETQ. This CDR3 has 15 residues. CDR3 amino acids: CASSRSAVMNTEAFF. CDR3 nucleotide sequence: TGCGCCAGCAGCAGATCGGCGGTCATGAACACTGAAGCTTTCTTT.

This clone showed up just once. The rearrangement links TRBV6-6 to TRBJ1-2; 7 bases fit TRBD1. The CDR3 consists of 15 residues. Trimming removed 6 bases from V and 4 bases from J; junction bases left unmatched: 11. Looked up from germline, CDR1 is MNHNY and CDR2 is SVGAGI (reference sequence). CDR3 sequence: CASSTDRESGYGYTF. CDR3 coding DNA: TGTGCCAGCAGCACTGACAGGGAGTCAGGCTATGGCTACACCTTC.

This clone appeared a single time. The chain uses TRBV11-2 and TRBJ2-1; D remains unclear. The germline V gene encodes CDR1 SGHAT and CDR2 FQNNGV. The V gene lost 2 bases and the J gene lost 0 bases, with 8 bases spanning the gap. The CDR3 contains 15 residues. The CDR3 bases are TGTGCCAGCAGCTTACTGACGAGCTCCTACAATGAGCAGTTCTTC. Its translation is CASSLLTSSYNEQFF.